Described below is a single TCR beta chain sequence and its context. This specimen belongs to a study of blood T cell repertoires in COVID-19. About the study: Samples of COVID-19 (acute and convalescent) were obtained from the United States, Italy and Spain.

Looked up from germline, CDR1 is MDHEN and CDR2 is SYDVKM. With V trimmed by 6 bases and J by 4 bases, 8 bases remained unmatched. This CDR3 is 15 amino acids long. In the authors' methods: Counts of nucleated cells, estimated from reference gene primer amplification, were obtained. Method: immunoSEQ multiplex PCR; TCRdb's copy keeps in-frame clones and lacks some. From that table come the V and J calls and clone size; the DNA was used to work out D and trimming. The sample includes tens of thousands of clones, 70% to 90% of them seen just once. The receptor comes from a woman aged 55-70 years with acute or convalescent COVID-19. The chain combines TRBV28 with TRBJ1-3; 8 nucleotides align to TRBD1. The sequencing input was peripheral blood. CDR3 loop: CASRSPGGSGNTIYF. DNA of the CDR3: TGTGCCAGCAGATCCCCAGGGGGCTCCGGAAACACCATATATTTT. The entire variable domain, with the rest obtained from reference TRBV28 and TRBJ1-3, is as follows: DVKVTQSSRYLVKRTGEKVFLECVQDMDHENMFWYRQDPGLGLRLIYFSYDVKMKEKGDIPEGYSVSREKKERFSLILESASTNQTSMYLCASRSPGGSGNTIYFGEGSWLTVV.